What follows are 13 T cell receptor beta chains derived from one specimen sequenced in a study of cytomegalovirus exposure and HLA in healthy donors. 13 Jbeta primers and 60 Vbeta primers were used for the PCR. Sequenced by immunoSEQ multiplex PCR; TCRdb stores in-frame clones only, minus some. The sample contains about 120,000 clones, approximately 80% of which appear only once. Sequencing input: PBMCs. These receptors all come from a female donor in good health and CMV-seropositive.

The genes are TRBV28 and TRBJ1-2, with TRBD1 matching over 8 bases. CDR3 length: 18 amino acids. J was trimmed by 6 bases and V by 4 bases; bases with no gene match: 19. CDR1 is MDHEN, CDR2 SYDVKM, per germline. CDR3 nucleotide sequence: TGTGCCAGCAGTTCAGGGGCAGGGGGCATCCTTAGTCGGGATGGCTACACCTTC. Residues: CASSSGAGGILSRDGYTF.

J is TRBJ2-4 and V is TRBV13; weak D call: TRBD1 (6 bases). The V gene's germline CDR1 is PRHDT and CDR2 FYEKMQ (reference sequence). The CDR3 is 15 residues long. V gave up 0 bases and J gave up 2 bases, with 8 bases separating them. CDR3 DNA: TGTGCCAGCAGCTTAGGGGGGGCGTCCAAAAACATTCAGTACTTC. Its protein is CASSLGGASKNIQYF.

This chain joins TRBV7-3 and TRBJ2-5, with 12 nucleotides matching TRBD2. CDR3 length: 16 residues. Per the germline V gene, CDR1 is SGHTA and CDR2 is FQGTGA. V shed 5 bases, J shed 4 bases, and the junction held 8 bases outside the gene matches. In DNA form, the CDR3 reads TGTGCCAGCAGCGACTCTAGCGGGGGGGCTTTAGAGACCCAGTACTTC. It is translated as CASSDSSGGALETQYF. Full variable domain (remainder filled in from reference TRBV7-3 and TRBJ2-5): GAGVSQTPSNKVTEKGKYVELRCDPISGHTALYWYRQSLGQGPEFLIYFQGTGAADDSGLPNDRFFAVRPEGSVSTLKIQRTERGDSAVYLCASSDSSGGALETQYFGPGTRLLVL.

This chain joins TRBV9 and TRBJ2-1; D is perhaps TRBD1 (6 bases). This CDR3 is built from 15 residues. With 2 bases removed from V and 7 bases from J, the gap between germline ends came to 16 bases. The germline V gene encodes CDR1 SGDLS and CDR2 YYNGEE. The CDR3 loop is CASSVTGTPENEQFF. The CDR3 coding sequence is TGTGCCAGCAGCGTTACCGGGACACCGGAAAATGAGCAGTTCTTC.

This chain joins TRBV5-5 and TRBJ2-3, with 10 bases that match TRBD1. This CDR3 comprises 16 residues. The germline V gene has CDR1 SGHKS and CDR2 YYEKEE (reference sequence). The trim removed 4 bases at V and 5 bases at J, leaving 10 bases unmatched. CDR3 sequence (DNA): TGTGCCAGCAGCCTAACCGGGACAGGGGTTTTAGATACGCAGTATTTT. Amino acids: CASSLTGTGVLDTQYF. Full variable domain (rest looked up from reference TRBV5-5 and TRBJ2-3): DAGVTQSPTHLIKTRGQQVTLRCSPISGHKSVSWYQQVLGQGPQFIFQYYEKEERGRGNFPDRFSARQFPNYSSELNVNALLLGDSALYLCASSLTGTGVLDTQYFGPGTRLTVL.

The V and J genes are TRBV4-3 and TRBJ1-1, with TRBD1 matching 8 bases. This CDR3 comprises 14 residues. CDR1 and CDR2 from the germline V gene are LGHNA and YSLEER. V was pared by 1 base and J by 11 bases, with 9 bases of the junction left unmatched. The CDR3 DNA is TGCGCCAGCAGCCAAGTGGGCAGGGGGCGCGAGGCTTTCTTT. Translated: CASSQVGRGREAFF.

This clone was seen more than once but under ten times. The rearrangement uses TRBV21-1 and TRBJ2-3; the table assigns TRBD1, which was not confirmed against the DNA. TRBV21-1 is a pseudogene segment. This CDR3 region has 14 residues. CDR3 loop: CAGRDDRYTDTQYF. CDR3 DNA: TGTGCCGGCAGGGATGACAGGTACACAGATACGCAGTATTTT.

The chain employs TRBV7-8 and TRBJ1-5; TRBD1 is a possible D gene (6 bases). The CDR3 spans 19 residues. V was clipped by 4 bases and J by 4 bases, with 26 bases between them. CDR1 is SGHVS, CDR2 FQNEAQ, per germline. CDR3 loop: CASSSDPAGRGGRNQPQHF. The CDR3 nucleotides read TGTGCCAGCAGCTCCGACCCCGCGGGCAGGGGAGGGCGGAATCAGCCCCAGCATTTT.

The chain carries TRBV28 and TRBJ1-6, with a tentative D call TRBD1 (6 bases). CDR3 length equals 15 residues. Germline V gene sequence: CDR1 MDHEN, CDR2 SYDVKM. The germline V and J ends were trimmed by 3 bases and 4 bases, with 10 bases remaining between them. The CDR3 spells CASSLGQGYNSPLHF. Here the CDR3 DNA reads TGTGCCAGCAGTTTGGGGCAGGGGTATAATTCACCCCTCCACTTT.

This rearrangement joins TRBV6-5 to TRBJ1-5, with 7 bases lining up with TRBD1. The CDR3 length is 15 residues. CDR1 MNHEY and CDR2 SVGAGI come from the germline V gene. V gave up 6 bases and J gave up 2 bases; unmatched junction bases: 7. The CDR3 reads CASRGQAGGNQPQHF. In DNA, the CDR3 is TGTGCCAGCAGAGGACAGGCGGGTGGCAATCAGCCCCAGCATTTT.

V is TRBV14 and J is TRBJ2-2, with 8 bases fitting TRBD2. The germline gives CDR1 SGHDN, CDR2 FVKESK. The junction had 7 bases not matched to a gene; V was cut back by 0 bases and J by 4 bases. This CDR3 has 17 residues. The CDR3 loop is CASSQETALAVTGELFF. In DNA form, the CDR3 reads TGTGCCAGCAGCCAAGAGACAGCACTAGCGGTCACCGGGGAGCTGTTTTTT.

This rearrangement joins TRBV11-2 to TRBJ2-7; a possible D gene is TRBD2 (5 bases). CDR1 is SGHAT and CDR2 is FQNNGV in the germline V gene. CDR3 size: 14 residues. V gave up 0 bases and J gave up 3 bases, with 9 bases separating them. The CDR3 coding sequence is TGTGCCAGCAGCTTAGAGGACGGGATCTACGAGCAGTACTTC. Translation gives CASSLEDGIYEQYF.

V is TRBV29-1 and J is TRBJ1-2; D is unresolved. The V gene lost 6 bases and the J gene lost 2 bases, with 10 bases spanning the gap. Per the germline V gene, CDR1 is SQVTM and CDR2 is ANQGSEA. The CDR3 runs 12 residues. CDR3: CSVAGNNYGYTF. The CDR3 DNA sequence: TGCAGCGTAGCCGGGAACAACTATGGCTACACCTTC.